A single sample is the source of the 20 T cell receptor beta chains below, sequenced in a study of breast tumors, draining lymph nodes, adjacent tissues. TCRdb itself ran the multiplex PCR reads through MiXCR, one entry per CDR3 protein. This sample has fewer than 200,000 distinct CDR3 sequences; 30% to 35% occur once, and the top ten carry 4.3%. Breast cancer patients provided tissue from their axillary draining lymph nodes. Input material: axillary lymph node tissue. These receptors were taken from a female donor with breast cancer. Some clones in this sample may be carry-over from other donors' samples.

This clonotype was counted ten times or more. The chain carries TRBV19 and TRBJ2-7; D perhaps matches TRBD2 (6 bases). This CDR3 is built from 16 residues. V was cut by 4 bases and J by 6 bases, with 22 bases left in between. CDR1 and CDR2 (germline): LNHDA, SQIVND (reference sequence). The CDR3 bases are TGTGCCAGTAGTACTTTAGCGGTCTTCTCCTCGGGCGAGCAGTACTTC. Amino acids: CASSTLAVFSSGEQYF.

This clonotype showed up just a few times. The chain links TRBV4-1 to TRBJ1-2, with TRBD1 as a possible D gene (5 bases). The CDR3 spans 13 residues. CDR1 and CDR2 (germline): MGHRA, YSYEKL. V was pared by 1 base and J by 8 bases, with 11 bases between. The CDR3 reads CASSQVRGEGYTF. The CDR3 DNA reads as TGCGCCAGCAGCCAAGTGCGAGGGGAGGGCTACACCTTC.

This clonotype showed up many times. CDR3 nucleotides: TGCGCCAGCAGCTACACTGTATCCCAGCCCCAGCATTTT. Protein: CASSYTVSQPQHF. The V and J genes are TRBV4-1 and TRBJ1-5, with D unclear. Looked up from germline, CDR1 is MGHRA and CDR2 is YSYEKL. There are 13 residues in the CDR3. V lost 5 bases and J lost 7, with 12 bases in between.

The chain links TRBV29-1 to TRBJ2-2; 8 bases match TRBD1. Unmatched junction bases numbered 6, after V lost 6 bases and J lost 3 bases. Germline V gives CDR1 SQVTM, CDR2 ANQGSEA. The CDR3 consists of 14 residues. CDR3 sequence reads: CSVTGQGDTGELFF. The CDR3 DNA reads TGCAGCGTGACCGGACAGGGCGACACCGGGGAGCTGTTTTTT.

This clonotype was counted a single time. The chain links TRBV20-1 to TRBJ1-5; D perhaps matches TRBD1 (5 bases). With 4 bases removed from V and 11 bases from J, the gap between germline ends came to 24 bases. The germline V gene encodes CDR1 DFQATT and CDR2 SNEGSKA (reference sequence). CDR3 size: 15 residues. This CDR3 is CSATSIAGVQETQHF. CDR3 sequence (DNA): TGCAGTGCTACTTCGATAGCGGGGGTTCAAGAGACCCAGCATTTT.

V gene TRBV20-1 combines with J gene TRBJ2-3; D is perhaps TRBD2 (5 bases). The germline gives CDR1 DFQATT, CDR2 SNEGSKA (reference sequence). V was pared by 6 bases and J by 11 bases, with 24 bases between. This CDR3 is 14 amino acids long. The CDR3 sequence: CSASRGPRTNEQYF. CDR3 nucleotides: TGCAGTGCCTCCCGAGGGCCAAGGACCAATGAGCAGTATTTT.

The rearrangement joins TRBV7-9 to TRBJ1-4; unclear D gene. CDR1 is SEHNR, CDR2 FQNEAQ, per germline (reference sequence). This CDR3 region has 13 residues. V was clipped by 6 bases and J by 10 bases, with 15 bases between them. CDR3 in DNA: TGTGCCAGCAGACTGGGATCCGGCGGAAAACTGTTTTTT. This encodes CASRLGSGGKLFF.

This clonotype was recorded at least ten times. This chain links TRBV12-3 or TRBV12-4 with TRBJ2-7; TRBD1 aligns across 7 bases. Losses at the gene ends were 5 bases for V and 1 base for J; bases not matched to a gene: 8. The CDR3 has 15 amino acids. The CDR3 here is CASSPGGVVSYEQYF. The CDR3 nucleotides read TGTGCCAGCAGTCCAGGGGGTGTAGTGTCCTACGAGCAGTACTTC.

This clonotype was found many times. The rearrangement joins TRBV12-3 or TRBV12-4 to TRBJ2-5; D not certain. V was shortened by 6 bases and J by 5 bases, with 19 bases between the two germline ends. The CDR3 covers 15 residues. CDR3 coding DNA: TGTGCCAGCAGCTCCGAGTTAGTGGGCCGCGAGACCCAGTACTTC. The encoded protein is CASSSELVGRETQYF.

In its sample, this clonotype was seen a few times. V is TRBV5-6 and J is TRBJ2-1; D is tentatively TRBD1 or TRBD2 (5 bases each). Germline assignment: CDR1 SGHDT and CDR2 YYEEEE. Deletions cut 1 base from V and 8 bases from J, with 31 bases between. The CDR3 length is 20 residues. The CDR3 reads CASSLFLTRFGGGPKDEQFF. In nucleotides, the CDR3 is TGTGCCAGCAGCTTGTTTTTAACCCGGTTTGGGGGTGGTCCAAAGGATGAGCAGTTCTTC.

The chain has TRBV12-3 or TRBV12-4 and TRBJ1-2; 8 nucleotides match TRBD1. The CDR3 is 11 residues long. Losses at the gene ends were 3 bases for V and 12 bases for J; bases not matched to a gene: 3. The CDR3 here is CASSFWTGHTF. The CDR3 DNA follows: TGTGCCAGCAGTTTTTGGACAGGGCACACCTTC.

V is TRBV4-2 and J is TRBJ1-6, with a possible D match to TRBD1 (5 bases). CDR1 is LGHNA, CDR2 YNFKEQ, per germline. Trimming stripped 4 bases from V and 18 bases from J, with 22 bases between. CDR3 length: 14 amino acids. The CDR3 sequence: CASSPGGAGTYPHF. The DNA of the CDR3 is TGTGCCAGCAGCCCTGGTGGGGCAGGGACTTACCCCCACTTT.

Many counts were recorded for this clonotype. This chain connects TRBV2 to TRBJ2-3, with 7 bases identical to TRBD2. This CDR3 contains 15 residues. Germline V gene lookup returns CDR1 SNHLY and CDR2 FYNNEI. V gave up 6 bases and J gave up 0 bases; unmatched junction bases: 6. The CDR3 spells CASRWGRESTDTQYF. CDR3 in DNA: TGTGCCAGCAGATGGGGGAGGGAGAGCACAGATACGCAGTATTTT.

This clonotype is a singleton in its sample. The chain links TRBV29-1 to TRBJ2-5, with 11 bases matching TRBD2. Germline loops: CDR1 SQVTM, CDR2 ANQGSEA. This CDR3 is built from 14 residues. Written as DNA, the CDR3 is TGCAGTGTCGCGCTAGCGGGGGGACAAGAGACCCAGTACTTC. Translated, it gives CSVALAGGQETQYF.

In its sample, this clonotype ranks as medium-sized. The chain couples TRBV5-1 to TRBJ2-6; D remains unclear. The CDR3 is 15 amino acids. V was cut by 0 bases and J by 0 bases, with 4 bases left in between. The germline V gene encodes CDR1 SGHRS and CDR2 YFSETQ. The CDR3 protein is CASSLDSSGANVLTF. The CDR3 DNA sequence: TGCGCCAGCAGCTTGGACAGCTCTGGGGCCAACGTCCTGACTTTC.

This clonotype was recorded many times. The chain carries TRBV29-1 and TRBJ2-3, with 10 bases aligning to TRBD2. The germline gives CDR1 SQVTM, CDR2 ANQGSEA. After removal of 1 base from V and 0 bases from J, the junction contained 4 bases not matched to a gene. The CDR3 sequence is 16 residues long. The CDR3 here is CSVEGGTSASTDTQYF. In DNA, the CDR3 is TGCAGCGTTGAAGGAGGGACTAGCGCTAGCACAGATACGCAGTATTTT.

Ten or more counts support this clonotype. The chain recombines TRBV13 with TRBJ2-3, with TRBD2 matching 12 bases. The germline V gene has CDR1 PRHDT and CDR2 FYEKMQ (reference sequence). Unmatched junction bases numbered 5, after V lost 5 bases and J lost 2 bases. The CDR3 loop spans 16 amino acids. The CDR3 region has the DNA TGTGCCAGCAGCCGGACTAGCGGGGCCAACACAGATACGCAGTATTTT. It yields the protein CASSRTSGANTDTQYF.

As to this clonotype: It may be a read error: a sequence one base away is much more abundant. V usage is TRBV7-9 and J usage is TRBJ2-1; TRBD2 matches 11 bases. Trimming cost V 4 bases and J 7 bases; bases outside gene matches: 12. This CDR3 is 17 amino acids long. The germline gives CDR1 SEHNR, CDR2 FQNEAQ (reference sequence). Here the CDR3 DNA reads TGTGCCAGCAGCTCGCTTATTACTAGCGGGAGAGGTAATGAGCAGTTCTTC. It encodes CASSSLITSGRGNEQFF. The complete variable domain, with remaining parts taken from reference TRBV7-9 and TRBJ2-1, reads DTGVSQNPRHKITKRGQNVTFRCDPISEHNRLYWYRQTLGQGPEFLTYFQNEAQLEKSRLLSDRFSAERPKGSFSTLEIQRTEQGDSAMYLCASSSLITSGRGNEQFFGPGTRLTVL.

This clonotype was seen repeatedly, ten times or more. As DNA, the CDR3 is TGTGCCAGCAGCTTAGCCGGGACAGCCCCCTACGAGCAGTACTTC. This translates into CASSLAGTAPYEQYF. The rearrangement links TRBV11-2 to TRBJ2-7, with 7 bases that match TRBD1. There are 15 residues in the CDR3. Germline V gene data show CDR1 as SGHAT and CDR2 as FQNNGV. V was pared by 1 base and J by 2 bases, with 5 bases of the junction left unmatched.

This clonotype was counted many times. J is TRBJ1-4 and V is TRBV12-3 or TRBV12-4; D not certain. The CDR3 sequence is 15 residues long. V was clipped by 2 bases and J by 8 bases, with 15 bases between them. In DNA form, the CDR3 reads TGTGCCAGCAGTTTACGGGCTGCCGCGCAGGAAAAACTGTTTTTT. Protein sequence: CASSLRAAAQEKLFF.